This T cell receptor beta chain was documented in a study of shared clonotypes between healthy human individuals (TCRdb year 2020). Notes on the research overall: The cohort included a few men and a couple of women between 18 and 49 years of age. To estimate repertoire size and how much clonotypes are shared between individuals, the study performed deep sequencing of blood TCR repertoires from five healthy adults. Per donor, three plates each were used for CD4 naive and CD4 memory, two for CD8 naive, and one for CD8 memory. Libraries were prepared and TCR repertoires were sequenced by different laboratories using diverse techniques, in order to increase sequencing depth and limit assay-specific biases. Per donor, leukapheresis produced somewhere between about 0.85 and 8.9 billion PBMCs. Results and caveats for the whole study, not just this receptor: Estimated clonotype richness was generally larger for naive than for memory subsets. Sampling was restricted to blood, and TCR repertoires in tissue are likely to differ from TCR repertoires in blood. About 4.5% of naive CD4, 3.5% of naive CD8, approximately 2.2% of memory CD4, and 0.4% of memory CD8 clonotypes were shared across a few donors. Because the study included a small number of donors, the genetic and exposure-history diversity represented was limited. Higher generation probabilities were observed for clonotypes shared by all four sorted-subset donors than for non-shared clonotypes. Rarefaction of sorted-subset datasets indicated incomplete sequencing despite the large sequencing depth. Pairwise subsampling indicated that sequencing depth was expected to affect the degree of clonotype sharing among donors.

The cysteine opens and the phenylalanine closes a CDR3 of 13 amino acids. Only CDR3 DNA remains: 39 bases, in frame from the first base. Germline trimming: 4 bases from V, 1 base from J; junction bases outside gene matches: 0. The germline V gene yields SGHAT for CDR1 and FQNNGV for CDR2. Using the deep immunoSEQ assay, multiplex PCR amplified TCR CDR3 regions from genomic DNA. Genomic DNA extracted from each cell subset was distributed evenly over all wells of several immunoSEQ 96-well plates, and each plate served as one replicate. For sorted subsets, each replicate PCR was loaded with 200 ng genomic DNA, equivalent to about 30,000 T cell genomes. Purified libraries were quantified with a Qubit 3.0 fluorometer, sized on a Bioanalyzer 2100, and re-quantified with the KAPA Library Quantification kit. A separate single-read 150-cycle Illumina NextSeq 550 flow cell was used to sequence each immunoSEQ 96-well plate. For the original study's pipeline: Because the immunoSEQ output held only junctional sequences and lacked quality scores, the filtering could not match the filtering applied to full-length reads. Sequences were annotated with PyIR, a Python wrapper for IgBLAST v1.9, and V/J genes and CDR3 were assigned using IMGT germline references. Reads were filtered out if the reads had weak V/J assignments (E-value above 1e-6), no CDR3, stop codons, out-of-frame junctions, or ambiguous translated residues. V3J clonotypes were defined by identical inferred V gene, J gene, and CDR3 amino acid sequence. Percentage overlap between repertoires was computed as shared unique clonotypes divided by the size of the smaller repertoire. RTK rarefaction, the Chao1 estimator, and Recon v2.1 estimates of unobserved clonotypes were used to assess repertoire richness. OLGA was used to compute generation probabilities for all TCRbeta clonotypes that the gDNA method yielded from a handful of donors. The source is immuneACCESS, and TCRdb retained only in-frame sequences with V and J called. Part of the clones is not carried over; for the studies checked, unresolved V genes explain less than half of this, and the remainder is unexplained. V, J and clone size reflect that table, while D and trimming were determined from the DNA. The sample table lists under 350,000 clones, around 86% of them with a count of one. Around 16% of the sample belongs to the ten largest clones.

About this clone itself: Its antigen target is currently unknown. A far larger clone differs by one base, so this is likely a read error.

Donors were healthy HIV-negative adults with no recently reported acute infections or vaccinations. Every donor was a Caucasian adult residing in Nashville, Tennessee, USA. CD8 memory samples consisted of magnetically selected CD45RO+ cells combined with CCR7-negative CD45RA+ effector memory (TemRA) cells. Blood was obtained by leukapheresis, after which PBMCs were separated by Ficoll-Histopaque density gradient centrifugation and cryopreserved in liquid nitrogen vapor phase. Purity and quantity of every magnetically sorted T cell population were checked by analytical flow cytometry. Each sorted fraction had its genomic DNA isolated and then quantified by UV absorbance on a Nanodrop 2000c.

Specimen: memory CD8+ T cells sorted from blood. The sample's cell subset or site label is to be understood as: CD45RO+ cells pooled with CCR7-negative TemRA cells. The V and J genes are TRBV11-2 and TRBJ2-7; 8 junctional bases match TRBD1. This TCR came from a man between 18 and 29 years old in good health. For the CDR3, the sequence is CASSWTGSYEQYF. The sequenced DNA is TGTGCCAGCAGCTGGACAGGGTCCTACGAGCAGTACTTC. Supplemented by the reference TRBV11-2 and TRBJ2-7 proteins around the CDR3, the complete variable domain is EAGVAQSPRYKIIEKRQSVAFWCNPISGHATLYWYQQILGQGPKLLIQFQNNGVVDDSQLPKDRFSAERLKGVDSTLKIQPAKLEDSAVYLCASSWTGSYEQYFGPGTRLTVT.